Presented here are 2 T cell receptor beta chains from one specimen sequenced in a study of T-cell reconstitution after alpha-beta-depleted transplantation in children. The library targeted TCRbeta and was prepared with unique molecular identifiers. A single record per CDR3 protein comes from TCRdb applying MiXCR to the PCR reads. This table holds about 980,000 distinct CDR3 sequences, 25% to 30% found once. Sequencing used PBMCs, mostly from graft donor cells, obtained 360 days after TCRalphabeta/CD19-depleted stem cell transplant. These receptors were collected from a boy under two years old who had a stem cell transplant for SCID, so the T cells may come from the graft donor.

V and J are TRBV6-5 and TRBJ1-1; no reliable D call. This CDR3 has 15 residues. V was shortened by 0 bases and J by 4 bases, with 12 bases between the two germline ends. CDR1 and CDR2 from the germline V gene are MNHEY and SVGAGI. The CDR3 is CASSYSPGVSTEAFF. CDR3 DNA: TGTGCCAGCAGTTACTCTCCGGGTGTGAGCACTGAAGCTTTCTTT.

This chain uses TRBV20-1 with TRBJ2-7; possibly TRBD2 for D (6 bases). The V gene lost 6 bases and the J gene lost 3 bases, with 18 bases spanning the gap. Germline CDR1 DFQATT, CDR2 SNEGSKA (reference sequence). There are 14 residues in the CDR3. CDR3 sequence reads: CSAFGGLPRYEQYF. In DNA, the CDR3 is TGCAGTGCCTTCGGGGGACTTCCTCGCTACGAGCAGTACTTC.